This T cell receptor (beta chain) was captured by sequencing in a study of early T cells in non-severe SARS-CoV-2 infection. Study context: The sequenced material was bulk RNA from unsorted whole blood, and its chains were unpaired. Study outcomes and limitations: VDJdb matching skewed toward anti-spike CD8 responses, missing private and CD4 specificities.

Trimming stripped 1 base from V and 2 bases from J, with 18 bases between. The CDR3 loop spans 18 amino acids. From germline, CDR1 is SGHVS and CDR2 FQNEAQ. Individual cDNA molecules each received unique molecular identifiers attached to them. TCRdb called the 5' RACE reads again in MiXCR, with one record for every CDR3 protein. The sample yields tens of thousands of distinct CDR3 sequences, roughly 12% seen once. This clonotype showed up many times. What it binds is unknown. The chain has TRBV7-8 and TRBJ2-1; no clear D. The clonotype originates from an adult who was a healthcare worker with PCR-confirmed SARS-CoV-2 infection or an uninfected control (not recorded which). Input material: whole blood. CDR3 in amino acids: CASSLGSTQASTYNEQFF. The CDR3 DNA reads TGTGCCAGCAGCTTAGGGTCGACGCAGGCCTCGACCTACAATGAGCAGTTCTTC.